Listed here are 21 T cell receptor beta chains from one sample, sequenced in a study of blood T cell repertoires in COVID-19. Generated by immunoSEQ multiplex PCR, the TCRdb table keeps only in-frame clones and is missing some. The data show 120,000 to 150,000 clones, around 87% seen once. The sequenced material came from peripheral blood. Receptors originate from a man aged 50 or older who had recovered from COVID-19.

The gene calls are TRBV19 and TRBJ1-3, with TRBD1 matching over 7 bases. The ends lost 6 bases at V and 4 bases at J; junction bases unmatched: 6. The germline V gene has CDR1 LNHDA and CDR2 SQIVND (reference sequence). The CDR3 is 14 residues long. The CDR3 nucleotides read TGTGCCAGTAGGGTGACAGGGCACGGAAACACCATATATTTT. Its translation: CASRVTGHGNTIYF.

The chain uses TRBV23-1 and TRBJ1-2, with D possibly being TRBD1 (6 bases). TRBV23-1 is sorted into the ORF group, with uncertain function. Trimming shortened V by 6 bases and J by 7 bases, and 9 bases separated the two germline ends. The CDR3 sequence is 11 residues long. CDR3 coding DNA: TGCGCCAGCAGCAGGGGAATTGGCTACACCTTC. It codes for CASSRGIGYTF.

Here the CDR3 reads CASSTPGLVFSLNTGELFF. The CDR3 DNA is TGTGCCAGTAGTACACCGGGACTAGTATTCTCCTTGAACACCGGGGAGCTGTTTTTT. The rearrangement links TRBV19 to TRBJ2-2, with TRBD2 matching over 8 bases. After removal of 4 bases from V and 1 base from J, the junction contained 14 bases not matched to a gene. This CDR3 has 19 residues. CDR1 LNHDA and CDR2 SQIVND come from the germline V gene (reference sequence). Complete variable domain (other parts from reference TRBV19 and TRBJ2-2): DGGITQSPKYLFRKEGQNVTLSCEQNLNHDAMYWYRQDPGQGLRLIYYSQIVNDFQKGDIAEGYSVSREKKESFPLTVTSAQKNPTAFYLCASSTPGLVFSLNTGELFFGEGSRLTVL.

The chain is built from TRBV18 and TRBJ2-2, with D maybe TRBD2 (6 bases). Per the germline V gene, CDR1 is KGHSH and CDR2 is LQKENI. The V end lost 0 bases, the J end lost 15 bases, and 20 bases lay between the germline ends. CDR3 length equals 15 residues. CDR3 sequence reads: CASSPPEEGGSSLFF. CDR3 in DNA: TGTGCCAGCTCACCACCGGAGGAGGGTGGTAGTTCTTTGTTTTTT.

The chain employs TRBV11-2 and TRBJ1-1; no firm D call. V dropped 4 bases and J dropped 1 base, with 4 bases sitting between them. Germline loops: CDR1 SGHAT, CDR2 FQNNGV. The CDR3 is 12 amino acids. The CDR3 region is CASSSWNTEAFF. In DNA, the CDR3 is TGTGCCAGCAGCTCGTGGAACACTGAAGCTTTCTTT.

The chain uses TRBV27 and TRBJ2-7; 7 bases align to TRBD1. Germline V gene data show CDR1 as MNHEY and CDR2 as SMNVEV (reference sequence). V lost 6 bases to trimming and J lost 0 bases; unmatched junction nucleotides: 5. The CDR3 totals 14 residues. The CDR3 sequence: CASRPRDSSYEQYF. In DNA, the CDR3 is TGTGCCAGCAGGCCTAGGGACAGCTCCTACGAGCAGTACTTC.

The chain uses TRBV13 and TRBJ2-5; 7 bases agree with TRBD1. Germline CDR1 is PRHDT and CDR2 is FYEKMQ (reference sequence). V shed 5 bases and J 7 bases; nucleotides not matched to a gene: 7. The CDR3 spans 13 residues. CDR3 residues: CASSPDREGTQYF. CDR3 nucleotides: TGTGCCAGCAGCCCCGACAGGGAAGGGACCCAGTACTTC.

CDR3 protein: CASSPPDRVTEAFF. In DNA form, the CDR3 reads TGTGCCAGCAGTCCCCCGGACAGGGTAACTGAAGCTTTCTTT. The gene calls are TRBV2 and TRBJ1-1; 8 bases match TRBD1. The V segment lost 5 bases and the J segment 5 bases; nucleotides outside the gene matches: 7. The CDR3 is 14 amino acids. The germline V gene has CDR1 SNHLY and CDR2 FYNNEI.

The V call is TRBV5-4, the J call TRBJ2-5; TRBD2 matches at 7 bases. Germline V gene sequence: CDR1 SGHNT, CDR2 YYREEE (reference sequence). The CDR3 runs 14 residues. V dropped 4 bases and J dropped 2; count of bases not matched to a gene: 5. CDR3 region: CASSPREVQETQYF. In DNA form, the CDR3 reads TGTGCCAGCAGCCCCCGGGAGGTTCAAGAGACCCAGTACTTC.

The chain has TRBV6-5 and TRBJ1-3, with D perhaps matching TRBD1 (5 bases). CDR1 and CDR2 from the germline V gene are MNHEY and SVGAGI. Trimming cost V 2 bases and J 3 bases, with 8 bases left between them. The CDR3 consists of 14 residues. The CDR3, as DNA: TGTGCCAGCAGTTACCTCCAGGGTGGAAACACCATATATTTT. Protein product: CASSYLQGGNTIYF.

This clone appeared once. The chain uses TRBV5-1 and TRBJ2-5; D might be TRBD2 (5 bases). The CDR3 contains 16 residues. V was pared by 3 bases and J by 5 bases, with 20 bases between. In germline, CDR1 is SGHRS, CDR2 YFSETQ. The CDR3 DNA reads TGCGCCAGCAGCTACGGACTCGAAGTCCTTGTGGAGACCCAGTACTTC. This encodes CASSYGLEVLVETQYF. The full variable domain, rest sourced from reference TRBV5-1 and TRBJ2-5, is KAGVTQTPRYLIKTRGQQVTLSCSPISGHRSVSWYQQTPGQGLQFLFEYFSETQRNKGNFPGRFSGRQFSNSRSEMNVSTLELGDSALYLCASSYGLEVLVETQYFGPGTRLLVL.

The chain has TRBV19 and TRBJ2-7; D uncertain. Germline loops: CDR1 LNHDA, CDR2 SQIVND (reference sequence). The germline V and J ends were trimmed by 5 bases and 2 bases, with 13 bases remaining between them. The CDR3 has 14 amino acids. The CDR3 bases are TGTGCCAGTAGTTTCCAGGCCTTTACCTACGAGCAGTACTTC. It translates to CASSFQAFTYEQYF.

This chain joins TRBV6-1 and TRBJ2-5; TRBD2 matches 7 bases. Trimming took 6 bases from V and 0 from J; bases not matched to a gene: 1. The CDR3 has 13 amino acids. From germline, CDR1 is MNHNS and CDR2 SASEGT. This CDR3 reads CASRGGYQETQYF. The CDR3 coding sequence is TGTGCCAGCAGGGGGGGGTACCAAGAGACCCAGTACTTC.

This clone was detected only once. In nucleotides, the CDR3 is TGTGCCAGGCGGCCCTACTTGAACGAGCAGTACTTC. Its translation: CARRPYLNEQYF. The chain is built from TRBV2 and TRBJ2-7; D gene unclear. Per the germline V gene, CDR1 is SNHLY and CDR2 is FYNNEI. The CDR3 sequence is 12 residues long. V was trimmed by 9 bases and J by 5 bases, leaving 14 bases between them.

The rearrangement links TRBV27 to TRBJ2-1, with 11 bases aligning to TRBD2. Germline-derived CDR1 and CDR2 are MNHEY and SMNVEV (reference sequence). This CDR3 region has 15 residues. V was pared by 1 base and J by 9 bases, with 5 bases of the junction left unmatched. As DNA, the CDR3 is TGTGCCAGCAGTTTATTGCTAGCGGGGGGTCGTGAGCAGTTCTTC. Translation gives CASSLLLAGGREQFF.

CDR3 sequence: CASSQEPGGWNQPQHF. As DNA, the CDR3 is TGCGCCAGCAGCCAAGAGCCAGGGGGATGGAATCAGCCCCAGCATTTT. The rearrangement joins TRBV4-1 to TRBJ1-5; 7 nucleotides align to TRBD1. The germline gives CDR1 MGHRA, CDR2 YSYEKL. V lost 0 bases to trimming and J lost 4 bases; unmatched junction nucleotides: 6. This CDR3 is built from 16 residues.

In its sample, this clone was seen once. V usage is TRBV5-4 and J usage is TRBJ2-3; TRBD1 agrees at 8 bases. Losses at the gene ends were 7 bases for V and 6 bases for J; bases not matched to a gene: 7. Per germline, CDR1 SGHNT and CDR2 YYREEE (reference sequence). CDR3 length equals 13 residues. CDR3 residues: CASEVRGLDTQYF. The DNA for the CDR3 is TGTGCCAGCGAAGTCAGGGGGCTGGATACGCAGTATTTT.

This clone was recorded only once. The chain is built from TRBV5-1 and TRBJ1-6; 7 bases line up with TRBD1. Trimming took 3 bases from V and 10 from J; bases not matched to a gene: 4. The CDR3 is made up of 13 amino acids. Germline CDR1 is SGHRS and CDR2 is YFSETQ. The CDR3 nucleotides are TGCGCCAGCAGCTCAGGGGGGCCCTCACCCCTCCACTTT. It yields the protein CASSSGGPSPLHF.

This clone was observed a single time. This rearrangement joins TRBV5-1 to TRBJ2-7; 8 positions agree with TRBD1. Looked up from germline, CDR1 is SGHRS and CDR2 is YFSETQ. The CDR3 is 14 amino acids. Losses at the gene ends were 2 bases for V and 3 bases for J; bases not matched to a gene: 4. The CDR3 DNA sequence: TGCGCCAGCAGCTTCGGACAGGGCGGCTACGAGCAGTACTTC. As protein: CASSFGQGGYEQYF.

The J gene is TRBJ2-3, the V gene TRBV5-1; 7 bases fit TRBD2. The CDR3 is 16 amino acids. Germline values: CDR1 SGHRS, CDR2 YFSETQ. The trim removed 2 bases at V and 1 base at J, leaving 7 bases unmatched. The CDR3 here is CASSFGRTRRTDTQYF. CDR3 in DNA: TGCGCCAGCAGCTTCGGTCGGACTAGGCGCACAGATACGCAGTATTTT.

The chain joins TRBV15 to TRBJ1-3, with D unresolved. The CDR3 runs to 17 residues. From germline, CDR1 is LNHNV and CDR2 YYDKDF (reference sequence). V lost 3 bases, J lost 6 bases, and 21 bases lay in between. CDR3 nucleotides: TGTGCCACCAGCAGTCCCACCCTAACGGCCAGCGAAAACACCATATATTTT. Translating gives CATSSPTLTASENTIYF.